These 6 T cell receptor beta chains were all obtained from the same sample, sequenced in a study of blood T cell repertoires in COVID-19. Clones were sequenced by immunoSEQ multiplex PCR, and TCRdb holds only the in-frame ones, with some missing. The table includes around 250,000 clones, over 80% detected once. The sample taken for sequencing was peripheral blood. The source of these receptors is a man aged 25 to 40 who had recovered from COVID-19.

This sequence joins TRBV5-1 and TRBJ2-5; D possibly corresponds to TRBD2 (6 bases). The V and J ends lost 6 bases and 6 bases respectively, with 15 bases between them. The germline V gene has CDR1 SGHRS and CDR2 YFSETQ. The CDR3 runs to 13 residues. In nucleotides, the CDR3 is TGCGCCAGCACCCGGGAAGGAGGGAAGACCCAGTACTTC. As protein: CASTREGGKTQYF.

DNA of the CDR3: TGTGCCAGCAGCTTAGAACCTCTCATCGGGGGGGCGAACACCGGGGAGCTGTTTTTT. Amino acid sequence: CASSLEPLIGGANTGELFF. The chain is built from TRBV7-2 and TRBJ2-2; 8 bases are shared with TRBD2. This CDR3 is 19 amino acids long. The junction had 10 bases not matched to a gene; V was cut back by 1 base and J by 0 bases. CDR1 and CDR2 from the germline V gene are SGHTA and FQGNSA.

The chain employs TRBV7-9 and TRBJ2-1; 9 bases are shared with TRBD2. V lost 5 bases and J lost 7; bases outside the gene matches: 9. Germline V gives CDR1 SEHNR, CDR2 FQNEAQ (reference sequence). This CDR3 contains 15 residues. CDR3 in amino acids: CASSITGSGGNEQFF. CDR3 coding DNA: TGTGCCAGCAGCATTACGGGTAGCGGGGGAAATGAGCAGTTCTTC.

The chain employs TRBV10-1 and TRBJ1-3; no reliable D call. Germline V CDR1 and CDR2: WNHNN, SYGVQD (reference sequence). V was shortened by 3 bases and J by 1 base, with 7 bases between the two germline ends. The CDR3 is made up of 14 amino acids. This CDR3 reads CASSEGSSGNTIYF. The CDR3 region has the DNA TGCGCCAGCAGTGAAGGGAGTTCTGGAAACACCATATATTTT.

The chain couples TRBV7-9 to TRBJ2-1; 7 bases match TRBD2. CDR1 and CDR2 from the germline V gene are SEHNR and FQNEAQ (reference sequence). CDR3 length equals 19 residues. Unmatched junction bases numbered 15, after V lost 3 bases and J lost 1 base. For the CDR3, the DNA is TGTGCCAGCAGCTTCCGGGACTACCGACGAGAGAAGTCCTACAATGAGCAGTTCTTC. Translated: CASSFRDYRREKSYNEQFF. The variable domain in full, completed from reference TRBV7-9 and TRBJ2-1, reads DTGVSQNPRHKITKRGQNVTFRCDPISEHNRLYWYRQTLGQGPEFLTYFQNEAQLEKSRLLSDRFSAERPKGSFSTLEIQRTEQGDSAMYLCASSFRDYRREKSYNEQFFGPGTRLTVL.

The V call is TRBV3-1 (or the pseudogene TRBV3-2), the J call TRBJ2-5; 8 bases align to TRBD2. V was pared by 0 bases and J by 1 base, with 4 bases of the junction left unmatched. This CDR3 has 16 amino acids. Per the germline V gene, CDR1 is LGHDT and CDR2 is YNNKEL (reference sequence). CDR3 sequence reads: CASSQDLTSGQETQYF. CDR3 nucleotides: TGTGCCAGCAGCCAAGATCTTACTAGCGGCCAAGAGACCCAGTACTTC.